This TCR beta chain stems from a study of T cell responses to AZD1222 COVID-19 vaccine. This CDR3 comprises 15 residues. Germline CDR1 is LNHDA and CDR2 is SQIVND (reference sequence). V dropped 2 bases and J dropped 3; count of bases not matched to a gene: 6. Generated by immunoSEQ multiplex PCR, the TCRdb table keeps only in-frame clones and is missing some. The sample records 100,000 to 150,000 clones, roughly 90% being singletons. The rearrangement links TRBV19 to TRBJ2-7; 8 bases are shared with TRBD2. The source material was peripheral blood, sampled on day 0 of MenACWY control vaccination. This receptor was obtained from an adult in good health. CDR3 DNA sequence: TGTGCCAGTAGTATAATCGGGAGGGAGCACTACGAGCAGTACTTC. The encoded protein is CASSIIGREHYEQYF.